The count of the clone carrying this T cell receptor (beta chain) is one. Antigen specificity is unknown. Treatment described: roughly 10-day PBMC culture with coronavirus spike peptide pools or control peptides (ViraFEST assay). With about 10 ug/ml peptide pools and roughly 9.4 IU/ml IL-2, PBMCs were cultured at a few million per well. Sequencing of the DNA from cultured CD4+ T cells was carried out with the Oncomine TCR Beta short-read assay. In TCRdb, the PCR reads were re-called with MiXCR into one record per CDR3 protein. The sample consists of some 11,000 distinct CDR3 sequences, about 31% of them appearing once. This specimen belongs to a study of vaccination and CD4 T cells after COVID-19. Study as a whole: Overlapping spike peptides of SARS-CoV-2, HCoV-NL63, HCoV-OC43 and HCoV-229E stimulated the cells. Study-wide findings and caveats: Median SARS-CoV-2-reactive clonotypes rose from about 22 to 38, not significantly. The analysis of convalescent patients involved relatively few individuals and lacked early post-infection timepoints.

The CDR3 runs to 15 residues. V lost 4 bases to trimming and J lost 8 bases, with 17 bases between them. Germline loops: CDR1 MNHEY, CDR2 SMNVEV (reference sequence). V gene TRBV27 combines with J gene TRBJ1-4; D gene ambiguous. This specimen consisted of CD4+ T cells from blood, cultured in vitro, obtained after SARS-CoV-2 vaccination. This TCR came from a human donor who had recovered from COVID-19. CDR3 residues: CASSSSGSGHEKLFF. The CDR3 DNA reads TGTGCCAGCAGTTCGAGCGGGTCAGGTCACGAAAAACTGTTTTTT.